The 17 T cell receptor beta chains below were found in one sample sequenced in a study of T cell responses to AZD1222 COVID-19 vaccine. Using immunoSEQ multiplex PCR, the repertoire was profiled, and TCRdb retains in-frame clones only, with some absent. The table lists 59,000 or so clones, about 86% of them singletons. This material consisted of peripheral blood, taken on day 0 of AZD1222 vaccination. The origin of the receptors is an adult in good health.

The V and J genes are TRBV6-6 and TRBJ2-5; 9 bases are a match to TRBD1. The V and J ends lost 7 bases and 4 bases, in that order; junction bases with no gene match: 10. CDR1 is MNHNY, CDR2 SVGAGI, per germline (reference sequence). CDR3 length: 15 amino acids. Here the CDR3 reads CASIRTGAWGETQYF. In DNA form, the CDR3 reads TGTGCCAGCATCCGGACAGGGGCTTGGGGAGAGACCCAGTACTTC.

This clone was counted only a few times. The CDR3 does not close with the conserved phenylalanine or tryptophan, likely indicating a read error. The DNA is omitted, as the CDR3 cannot be located on it reliably, and the CDR3 follows TCRdb's listing. This chain links TRBV5-1 with TRBJ2-7; the tabulated D call, TRBD1, remains unverified against the DNA. The CDR3 region is 12 residues in length, termini included. CDR1 is SGHRS, CDR2 YFSETQ, per germline. The CDR3 spells CASSRRRDRGPL.

This CDR3 reads CASSARNTEAFF. CDR3 nucleotides: TGTGCCAGTAGTGCCAGGAACACTGAAGCTTTCTTT. The chain employs TRBV19 and TRBJ1-1, with no clear D. V lost 5 bases and J 1 base, leaving 5 bases between the germline ends. CDR1 is LNHDA and CDR2 is SQIVND in the germline V gene (reference sequence). The CDR3 is made up of 12 amino acids. The full variable domain, in which reference TRBV19 and TRBJ1-1 provide the parts outside the CDR3, is DGGITQSPKYLFRKEGQNVTLSCEQNLNHDAMYWYRQDPGQGLRLIYYSQIVNDFQKGDIAEGYSVSREKKESFPLTVTSAQKNPTAFYLCASSARNTEAFFGQGTRLTVV.

This sequence joins TRBV7-2 and TRBJ2-7; TRBD2 aligns across 8 bases. Germline-derived CDR1 and CDR2 are SGHTA and FQGNSA. V shed 6 bases, J shed 6 bases, and the junction held 13 bases outside the gene matches. CDR3 length: 15 residues. CDR3 sequence: CASSSVGLAGSEQYF. Written as DNA, the CDR3 is TGTGCCAGCAGTTCCGTGGGGCTAGCGGGCTCCGAGCAGTACTTC.

The chain employs TRBV28 and TRBJ2-3; TRBD2 matches at 11 bases. The CDR3 spans 16 residues. CDR1 MDHEN and CDR2 SYDVKM come from the germline V gene. V lost 4 bases to trimming and J lost 4 bases; unmatched junction nucleotides: 7. The CDR3 DNA sequence: TGTGCCAGCAGTTCTAGCGGGAGGTTATATTCAGATACGCAGTATTTT. As protein: CASSSSGRLYSDTQYF. The variable domain in full, completed from reference TRBV28 and TRBJ2-3, reads DVKVTQSSRYLVKRTGEKVFLECVQDMDHENMFWYRQDPGLGLRLIYFSYDVKMKEKGDIPEGYSVSREKKERFSLILESASTNQTSMYLCASSSSGRLYSDTQYFGPGTRLTVL.

The J gene is TRBJ1-5, the V gene TRBV6-5, with 7 bases aligning to TRBD1. Per germline, CDR1 MNHEY and CDR2 SVGAGI. The CDR3 spans 15 residues. V was clipped by 4 bases and J by 3 bases; unmatched bases: 6. The CDR3 bases are TGTGCCAGCAGTTCGGAGGGGGCCATCAATCAGCCCCAGCATTTT. As protein: CASSSEGAINQPQHF.

The chain employs TRBV3-1 (or the pseudogene TRBV3-2) and TRBJ2-7; 10 bases line up with TRBD2. Trimming removed 4 bases from V and 1 base from J; junction bases left unmatched: 4. The CDR3 contains 15 residues. The germline gives CDR1 LGHDT, CDR2 YNNKEL (reference sequence). The DNA of the CDR3 is TGTGCCAGCAGCCTCTCAGCGGGAGGGTCCTACGAGCAGTACTTC. It is translated as CASSLSAGGSYEQYF.

This clone turned up a few times. This chain connects TRBV10-3 to TRBJ1-1; D possibly corresponds to TRBD1 (6 bases). The CDR3 runs 14 residues. Trimming took 6 bases from V and 1 from J, leaving 12 bases between them. Germline CDR1 reads ENHRY; CDR2 reads SYGVKD. CDR3 protein: CAIRGRQENTEAFF. The CDR3 DNA sequence: TGTGCCATCAGGGGCCGACAGGAGAACACTGAAGCTTTCTTT.

The CDR3 spells CASSYSGSVNYGYTF. In nucleotides, the CDR3 is TGTGCCAGCAGTTACTCGGGAAGTGTTAACTATGGCTACACCTTC. V and J are TRBV6-5 and TRBJ1-2; D ambiguous. The CDR3 is 15 residues long. V lost 0 bases and J lost 1, with 9 bases in between. Germline CDR1 and CDR2: MNHEY and SVGAGI.

V gene TRBV18 combines with J gene TRBJ1-2, with TRBD1 matching over 8 bases. The germline gives CDR1 KGHSH, CDR2 LQKENI. The ends lost 4 bases at V and 4 bases at J; junction bases unmatched: 5. This CDR3 is built from 14 residues. In DNA, the CDR3 is TGTGCCAGCTCACGGGGACAGGCTCTCTATGGCTACACCTTC. Its translation: CASSRGQALYGYTF.

V and J are TRBV10-3 and TRBJ2-3; D ambiguous. This CDR3 comprises 18 residues. In germline, CDR1 is ENHRY, CDR2 SYGVKD. Deletions cut 0 bases from V and 0 bases from J, with 16 bases between. The CDR3 region has the DNA TGTGCCATCAGTGAGTCTAGTTTGGCTAGGCTAAGCACAGATACGCAGTATTTT. This encodes CAISESSLARLSTDTQYF.

J is TRBJ2-1 and V is TRBV2; 7 nucleotides line up with TRBD2. CDR3 length: 12 residues. CDR1 and CDR2 (germline): SNHLY, FYNNEI. Trimming cost V 7 bases and J 14 bases; bases outside gene matches: 11. The CDR3 protein is CASTASGGVEFF. CDR3 sequence (DNA): TGTGCCAGCACTGCCTCGGGGGGAGTGGAGTTCTTC.

This rearrangement joins TRBV3-1 (or the pseudogene TRBV3-2) to TRBJ1-3; the D gene is possibly TRBD1 (5 bases). CDR1 LGHDT and CDR2 YNNKEL come from the germline V gene (reference sequence). The CDR3 has 15 amino acids. With 0 bases removed from V and 2 bases from J, the gap between germline ends came to 8 bases. The CDR3 spells CASSQDRVTGNTIYF. CDR3 DNA sequence: TGTGCCAGCAGCCAAGACAGGGTTACTGGAAACACCATATATTTT.

The chain links TRBV27 to TRBJ2-7; 10 nucleotides line up with TRBD2. Germline V gene sequence: CDR1 MNHEY, CDR2 SMNVEV (reference sequence). V lost 11 bases and J lost 3; bases outside the gene matches: 4. The CDR3 has 12 amino acids. The CDR3 loop reads CASGLANYEQYF. CDR3 DNA sequence: TGTGCCTCGGGACTAGCGAACTACGAGCAGTACTTC.

The chain is built from TRBV7-3 and TRBJ2-1; D possibly corresponds to TRBD2 (5 bases). V gave up 5 bases and J gave up 0 bases, with 14 bases separating them. Looked up from germline, CDR1 is SGHTA and CDR2 is FQGTGA. The CDR3 is made up of 16 amino acids. Here the CDR3 DNA reads TGTGCCAGCAGCCTAGGAGGTAGAAACTCCTACAATGAGCAGTTCTTC. As protein: CASSLGGRNSYNEQFF.

On this clone: Distinct nucleotide sequences in the sample also encode this CDR3. V gene TRBV5-1 combines with J gene TRBJ2-1, with 10 bases matching TRBD2. The ends lost 5 bases at V and 8 bases at J; junction bases unmatched: 4. Germline CDR1 SGHRS, CDR2 YFSETQ. CDR3 size: 13 residues. The CDR3: CASSKREGDEQFF. Written as DNA, the CDR3 is TGCGCCAGCAGTAAGCGGGAGGGAGATGAGCAGTTCTTC.

CDR3 in amino acids: CATAPDSYNSPLHF. DNA of the CDR3: TGCGCCACCGCCCCAGATTCCTATAATTCACCCCTCCACTTT. V and J are TRBV5-1 and TRBJ1-6; no clear D. Trimming left V 9 bases short and J 1 base short, with 11 bases between. CDR1 is SGHRS, CDR2 YFSETQ, per germline. CDR3 length: 14 amino acids.